One sample yielded the 30 T cell receptor beta chains listed below, sequenced in a study of blood T cell repertoires in COVID-19. Method: immunoSEQ multiplex PCR; TCRdb's copy keeps in-frame clones and lacks some. The sample consists of 140,000 to 150,000 clones, roughly 80% of them appearing once. Source material: peripheral blood. These receptors all stem from a human donor in a cohort sampled during active COVID-19.

This clone was found many times. In DNA form, the CDR3 reads TGTGCCATCACCGACACGTTTGGGGGCTACACCTTC. Translating gives CAITDTFGGYTF. The rearrangement joins TRBV10-3 to TRBJ1-2; D remains ambiguous. V gave up 7 bases and J gave up 8 bases, with 14 bases separating them. The CDR3 is made up of 12 amino acids. Germline CDR1 and CDR2: ENHRY and SYGVKD.

The chain is built from TRBV29-1 and TRBJ2-1; TRBD2 matches at 10 bases. With 3 bases clipped from V and 9 bases from J, the junction kept 11 bases outside the gene matches. Looked up from germline, CDR1 is SQVTM and CDR2 is ANQGSEA. The CDR3 is 15 amino acids. This CDR3 is CSVDLPGLAFGEQFF. CDR3 DNA: TGCAGCGTTGACTTACCGGGACTAGCGTTCGGTGAGCAGTTCTTC.

The CDR3 sequence is CASSPLPTGLFEKLFF. Written as DNA, the CDR3 is TGTGCCAGCAGCCCCCTACCGACAGGGCTGTTCGAAAAACTGTTTTTT. The V gene is TRBV5-5, the J gene TRBJ1-4, with 7 positions matching TRBD1. The germline gives CDR1 SGHKS, CDR2 YYEKEE (reference sequence). With 4 bases clipped from V and 8 bases from J, the junction kept 14 bases outside the gene matches. The CDR3 has 16 residues. The full variable domain, its missing parts supplied by reference TRBV5-5 and TRBJ1-4, is DAGVTQSPTHLIKTRGQQVTLRCSPISGHKSVSWYQQVLGQGPQFIFQYYEKEERGRGNFPDRFSARQFPNYSSELNVNALLLGDSALYLCASSPLPTGLFEKLFFGSGTQLSVL.

The gene calls are TRBV19 and TRBJ1-5, with a weak D call TRBD1 (6 bases). The CDR3 runs 16 residues. The germline gives CDR1 LNHDA, CDR2 SQIVND (reference sequence). Trimming took 3 bases from V and 7 from J, leaving 19 bases between them. In DNA, the CDR3 is TGTGCCAGTAGTATCGAGATGTGGACGAGGGGGCAGCCCCAGCATTTT. This gives the protein CASSIEMWTRGQPQHF.

The chain uses TRBV11-3 and TRBJ2-1, with D possibly being TRBD2 (6 bases). The CDR3 has 16 amino acids. V shed 1 base and J shed 2 bases, with 12 bases lying between them. Germline V gene lookup returns CDR1 SGHNT and CDR2 YENEEA. CDR3 sequence reads: CASSLGTGVTYNEQFF. Written as DNA, the CDR3 is TGTGCCAGCAGCTTAGGCACGGGGGTCACCTACAATGAGCAGTTCTTC.

This chain uses TRBV7-2 with TRBJ2-7, with 7 nucleotides matching TRBD1. The germline V gene encodes CDR1 SGHTA and CDR2 FQGNSA. The CDR3 contains 14 residues. V was pared by 4 bases and J by 9 bases, with 12 bases of the junction left unmatched. Here the CDR3 reads CASSSGTDPRGQYF. CDR3 DNA sequence: TGTGCCAGCAGCTCCGGGACAGACCCTCGGGGGCAGTACTTC.

The V and J genes are TRBV30 and TRBJ2-5, with 8 bases identical to TRBD2. Unmatched junction bases numbered 3, after V lost 2 bases and J lost 1 base. Germline assignment: CDR1 GTSNPN and CDR2 SVGIG (reference sequence). The CDR3 contains 14 residues. The CDR3 DNA reads as TGTGCCTGGAGTACGGGACTAGTCCAAGAGACCCAGTACTTC. As protein: CAWSTGLVQETQYF.

The J gene is TRBJ1-5, the V gene TRBV30, with D hard to call. Between the trimmed V and J ends, which lost 0 bases and 2 bases, there was a span of 5 bases. Germline loops: CDR1 GTSNPN, CDR2 SVGIG (reference sequence). The CDR3 is 13 residues long. CDR3 bases: TGTGCCTGGAGTGTAGAGGGCAATCAGCCCCAGCATTTT. This encodes CAWSVEGNQPQHF.

The V gene is TRBV15, the J gene TRBJ1-5; the D gene is possibly TRBD1 (5 bases). The V end lost 3 bases, the J end lost 9 bases, and 21 bases lay between the germline ends. The CDR3 runs to 16 residues. Germline V CDR1 and CDR2: LNHNV, YYDKDF (reference sequence). The DNA for the CDR3 is TGTGCCACCAGCAGCAGGGCGGGAGGGGTTCGGAGGCCCCAGCATTTT. Its translation is CATSSRAGGVRRPQHF. The full variable domain, in which reference TRBV15 and TRBJ1-5 provide the parts outside the CDR3, is DAMVIQNPRYQVTQFGKPVTLSCSQTLNHNVMYWYQQKSSQAPKLLFHYYDKDFNNEADTPDNFQSRRPNTSFCFLDIRSPGLGDTAMYLCATSSRAGGVRRPQHFGDGTRLSIL.

This clone was counted at least ten times. V gene TRBV7-8 combines with J gene TRBJ2-7; no reliable D call. Trimming pared 2 bases from V and 3 bases from J, leaving 5 bases between. The germline CDR1 and CDR2 sequences are SGHVS and FQNEAQ. This CDR3 is built from 12 residues. CDR3 region: CASSLRDYEQYF. The DNA of the CDR3 is TGTGCCAGCAGCTTACGCGACTACGAGCAGTACTTC.

There are a few counts of this clone. The chain combines TRBV11-2 with TRBJ1-2; D gene uncertain. The CDR3 covers 13 residues. Looked up from germline, CDR1 is SGHAT and CDR2 is FQNNGV. The V end was cut by 5 bases, the J end by 5 bases, with 12 bases between. The CDR3 is CASSPSGRYGYTF. CDR3 coding DNA: TGTGCCAGCAGCCCCTCAGGTCGATATGGCTACACCTTC.

The chain recombines TRBV12-3 or TRBV12-4 with TRBJ2-1; TRBD2 might be the D (6 bases). The CDR3 contains 11 residues. Trimming removed 3 bases at V and 12 bases at J, with 9 bases between. The chain's CDR3 is CASSFSGLQFF. The DNA for the CDR3 is TGTGCCAGCAGTTTTAGCGGATTGCAGTTCTTC.

This rearrangement joins TRBV5-1 to TRBJ2-7, with 7 bases fitting TRBD2. The V and J ends lost 1 base and 2 bases, in that order; junction bases with no gene match: 6. The germline CDR1 and CDR2 sequences are SGHRS and YFSETQ. The CDR3 is made up of 15 amino acids. In DNA form, the CDR3 reads TGCGCCAGCAGCTTGACAAGCGGGGCCCCCTACGAGCAGTACTTC. Its protein is CASSLTSGAPYEQYF.

The CDR3 DNA reads TGCAGCCAGGCTCCTAGCGGCACAGATACGCAGTATTTT. This gives the protein CSQAPSGTDTQYF. The chain uses TRBV29-1 and TRBJ2-3; D possibly corresponds to TRBD2 (6 bases). The germline V gene has CDR1 SQVTM and CDR2 ANQGSEA. The CDR3 spans 13 residues. Trimming took 8 bases from V and 1 from J, leaving 13 bases between them.

A few counts support this clone. The chain links TRBV2 to TRBJ2-7; D might be TRBD1 (6 bases). CDR3 length: 14 residues. In germline, CDR1 is SNHLY, CDR2 FYNNEI. With 4 bases removed from V and 5 bases from J, the gap between germline ends came to 15 bases. The CDR3 coding sequence is TGTGCCAGCAGTGTTTCCCAGGGGCCCAACGAGCAGTACTTC. It translates to CASSVSQGPNEQYF.

This clone has only one observation. The CDR3 sequence is CASSSLDWRDTQYF. The CDR3 DNA reads as TGTGCCAGCAGCTCCCTGGACTGGCGGGATACGCAGTATTTT. J is TRBJ2-3 and V is TRBV11-2, with D possibly TRBD2 on 5 matching bases. CDR1 SGHAT and CDR2 FQNNGV come from the germline V gene. Trimming stripped 4 bases from V and 6 bases from J, with 14 bases between. The CDR3 length is 14 residues.

V is TRBV10-3 and J is TRBJ2-7, with D tentatively TRBD1 (5 bases). Trimming removed 2 bases from V and 6 bases from J, with 17 bases in between. This CDR3 contains 15 residues. CDR1 ENHRY and CDR2 SYGVKD come from the germline V gene. The CDR3 loop reads CAISEVQGTAAEQYF. The CDR3 coding sequence is TGTGCCATCAGTGAGGTGCAGGGAACGGCGGCCGAGCAGTACTTC.

This chain joins TRBV5-1 and TRBJ1-2; D gene uncertain. The CDR3 has 14 residues. V was pared by 4 bases and J by 8 bases, with 18 bases between. Germline V gene lookup returns CDR1 SGHRS and CDR2 YFSETQ. The CDR3 protein is CASSRVEAGKGYTF. The CDR3 DNA reads TGCGCCAGCAGCCGCGTCGAAGCGGGGAAAGGCTACACCTTC.

The gene calls are TRBV6-6 and TRBJ2-7; perhaps TRBD1 as D (5 bases). The CDR3 is 14 residues long. V was clipped by 5 bases and J by 3 bases, with 14 bases between them. The germline CDR1 and CDR2 sequences are MNHNY and SVGAGI (reference sequence). For the CDR3, the DNA is TGTGCCAGCAGTCCGCTGGACACAGACTACGAGCAGTACTTC. Residues: CASSPLDTDYEQYF.

The sample holds many counts of this clone. The chain has TRBV6-4 and TRBJ2-6; 10 positions agree with TRBD1. Per germline, CDR1 MRHNA and CDR2 SNTAGT. Germline trimming cut 3 bases from V and 2 bases from J; bases unmatched to any gene: 1. The CDR3 consists of 16 residues. CDR3 in DNA: TGTGCCAGCAGTGAGACAGGGGGCACTGGGGCCAACGTCCTGACTTTC. Amino acid sequence: CASSETGGTGANVLTF.

The chain recombines TRBV3-1 (or the pseudogene TRBV3-2) with TRBJ1-5, with a weak D call TRBD1 (5 bases). The germline V and J ends were trimmed by 4 bases and 0 bases, with 10 bases remaining between them. The CDR3 is 15 residues long. Looked up from germline, CDR1 is LGHDT and CDR2 is YNNKEL (reference sequence). CDR3 residues: CASSPTGNSNQPQHF. The CDR3 nucleotides are TGTGCCAGCAGCCCAACAGGTAATAGCAATCAGCCCCAGCATTTT.

The V and J genes are TRBV5-1 and TRBJ1-5; TRBD1 matches at 12 bases. Germline V lookup: CDR1 SGHRS, CDR2 YFSETQ. V lost 4 bases to trimming and J lost 6 bases; unmatched junction nucleotides: 5. This CDR3 comprises 15 residues. As DNA, the CDR3 is TGCGCCAGCAGCCCCGGGACAGGGGGCTCTCAGCCCCAGCATTTT. Protein sequence: CASSPGTGGSQPQHF.

The chain joins TRBV5-1 to TRBJ1-2, with TRBD1 as a possible D gene (5 bases). In germline, CDR1 is SGHRS, CDR2 YFSETQ. This CDR3 spans 15 amino acids. Trimming removed 4 bases at V and 2 bases at J, with 15 bases between. CDR3 region: CASSESGIANYGYTF. The CDR3 DNA reads TGCGCCAGCAGCGAGTCAGGGATTGCAAACTATGGCTACACCTTC.

The chain joins TRBV3-1 (or the pseudogene TRBV3-2) to TRBJ1-5; tentatively, D is TRBD1 (5 bases). The CDR3 loop spans 13 amino acids. CDR1 and CDR2 from the germline V gene are LGHDT and YNNKEL (reference sequence). Trimming pared 4 bases from V and 5 bases from J, leaving 9 bases between. For the CDR3, the DNA is TGTGCCAGCAGCCCCGGGACTCATCAGCCCCAGCATTTT. Amino acid sequence: CASSPGTHQPQHF.

About this clone itself: This sample includes further DNA sequences coding for the same CDR3. CDR3 coding DNA: TGTGCCAGCAGCTACCTCTCAGGGGGCAGGACAGATACGCAGTATTTT. Protein product: CASSYLSGGRTDTQYF. V gene TRBV7-3 combines with J gene TRBJ2-3; 8 bases agree with TRBD1. V dropped 4 bases and J dropped 3; count of bases not matched to a gene: 9. Germline V gene lookup returns CDR1 SGHTA and CDR2 FQGTGA. CDR3 length: 16 amino acids.

This clone was counted between two and nine times. The V gene is TRBV6-4, the J gene TRBJ2-3; D is possibly TRBD2 (5 bases). The V and J ends lost 4 bases and 1 base respectively, with 12 bases between them. The germline CDR1 and CDR2 sequences are MRHNA and SNTAGT. The CDR3 consists of 15 residues. This CDR3 reads CASSGAGDGTDTQYF. The CDR3 DNA reads as TGTGCCAGCAGTGGGGCGGGTGACGGCACAGATACGCAGTATTTT.

The chain is built from TRBV7-2 and TRBJ2-7; TRBD1 aligns across 9 bases. The junction had 2 bases not matched to a gene; V was cut back by 3 bases and J by 2 bases. Germline CDR1 and CDR2: SGHTA and FQGNSA. The CDR3 loop spans 14 amino acids. DNA of the CDR3: TGTGCCAGCAGCTTTGGGGACAGGGCCTACGAGCAGTACTTC. This encodes CASSFGDRAYEQYF.

This chain links TRBV7-2 with TRBJ2-5; 7 bases agree with TRBD2. The junction had 8 bases not matched to a gene; V was cut back by 0 bases and J by 7 bases. Per germline, CDR1 SGHTA and CDR2 FQGNSA. The CDR3 totals 15 residues. In DNA, the CDR3 is TGTGCCAGCAGCTTAGCTCCGGGACTATCTGGGACCCAGTACTTC. Translating gives CASSLAPGLSGTQYF.

The chain uses TRBV2 and TRBJ1-6; TRBD1 agrees at 7 bases. CDR1 is SNHLY, CDR2 FYNNEI, per germline. Germline trimming cut 3 bases from V and 7 bases from J; bases unmatched to any gene: 9. This CDR3 region has 16 residues. The CDR3 loop is CASSDTAGTANSPLHF. The CDR3 nucleotides are TGTGCCAGCAGTGATACTGCCGGGACAGCAAATTCACCCCTCCACTTT.

This CDR3 reads CASSPQIGDFLGTNEKLFF. As DNA, the CDR3 is TGCGCCAGCAGCCCTCAAATAGGGGACTTCCTTGGGACTAATGAAAAACTGTTTTTT. The V call is TRBV4-1, the J call TRBJ1-4; D perhaps matches TRBD1 (5 bases). The ends were cut back, 4 bases at V and 2 bases at J, with 23 bases in the middle. Germline CDR1 MGHRA, CDR2 YSYEKL. CDR3 length: 19 amino acids.